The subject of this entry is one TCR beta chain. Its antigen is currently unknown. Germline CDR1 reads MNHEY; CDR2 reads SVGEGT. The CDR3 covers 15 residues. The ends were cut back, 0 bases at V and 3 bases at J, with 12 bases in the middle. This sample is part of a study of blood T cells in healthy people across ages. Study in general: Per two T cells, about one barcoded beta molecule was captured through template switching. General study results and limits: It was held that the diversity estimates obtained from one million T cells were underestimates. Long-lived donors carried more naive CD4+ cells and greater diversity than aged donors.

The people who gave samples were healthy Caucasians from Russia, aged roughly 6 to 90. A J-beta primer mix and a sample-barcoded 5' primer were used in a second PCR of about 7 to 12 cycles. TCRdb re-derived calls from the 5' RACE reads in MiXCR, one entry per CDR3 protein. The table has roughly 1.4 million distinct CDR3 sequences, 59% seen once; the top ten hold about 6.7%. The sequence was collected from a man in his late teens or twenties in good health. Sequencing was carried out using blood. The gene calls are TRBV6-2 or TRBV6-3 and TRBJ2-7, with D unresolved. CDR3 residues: CASSYSSPGYYEQYF. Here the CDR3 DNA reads TGTGCCAGCAGTTACTCGTCCCCAGGTTACTACGAGCAGTACTTC.